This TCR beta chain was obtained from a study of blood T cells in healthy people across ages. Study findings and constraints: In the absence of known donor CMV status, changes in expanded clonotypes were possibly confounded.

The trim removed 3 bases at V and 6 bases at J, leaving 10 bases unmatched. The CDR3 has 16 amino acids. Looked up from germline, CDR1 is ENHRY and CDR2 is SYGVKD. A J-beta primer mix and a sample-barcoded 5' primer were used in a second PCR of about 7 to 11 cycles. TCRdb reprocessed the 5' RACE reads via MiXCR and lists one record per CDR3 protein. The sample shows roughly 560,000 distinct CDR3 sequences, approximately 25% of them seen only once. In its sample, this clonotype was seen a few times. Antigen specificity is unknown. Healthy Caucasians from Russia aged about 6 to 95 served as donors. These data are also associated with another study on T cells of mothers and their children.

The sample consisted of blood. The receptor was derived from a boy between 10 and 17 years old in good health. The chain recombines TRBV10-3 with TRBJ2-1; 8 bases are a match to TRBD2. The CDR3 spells CAISEIRVAGINEQFF. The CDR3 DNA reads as TGTGCCATCAGTGAAATTCGGGTAGCGGGGATCAATGAGCAGTTCTTC.